The sequence of this TCR beta chain was determined in a study of CD8+ T cells in alopecia areata. In the study overall: Each of the treated patients was given oral tofacitinib, 5 to 10 mg twice daily, for moderate-to-severe alopecia areata. The tofacitinib course ran for 6 to 18 months and was followed by 6 months off drug. Whole-study results and caveats: Greater clonality was observed in lesional scalp samples, especially alopecia totalis/universalis, versus normal scalp. Sequencing of scalp samples also captures resident alphabeta T cells of normal skin.

Sequencing used cDNA as its template, made by extracting RNA and reverse transcribing it. Clones were read by immunoSEQ multiplex PCR, and TCRdb kept only the in-frame ones, dropping some. This table holds about 12,000 clones, 56% found once. Germline V gene lookup returns CDR1 MNHEY and CDR2 SVGAGI. The CDR3 extends over 12 amino acids. The V gene end was trimmed by 4 bases and the J gene end by 6 bases; junction bases not matched to a gene: 0. As part of sample collection, lesional scalp punch biopsies and peripheral blood were taken from alopecia areata patients. Of note for this clone: Its target is not known.

The sequence derives from a human donor with alopecia areata. This chain links TRBV6-5 with TRBJ2-4; 7 positions match TRBD2. Sequenced: skin. The chain's CDR3 is CASSSGGNIQYF. Here the CDR3 DNA reads TGTGCCAGCAGTTCGGGAGGAAACATTCAGTACTTC.